The sequence of this T cell receptor beta chain was determined in a study of cytomegalovirus exposure and HLA in healthy donors. The overall study: A previous analysis identified approximately 120 million unique TCR beta sequences derived from approximately 190 million T cells. Overall study findings and caveats: Highest at DRB1 and lowest at HLA-C, TCR association rates differed among HLA loci in a later analysis.

Nominally healthy donors were sampled, though unrecorded immune exposures were likely. This clone has only a few counts. Its antigen is unidentified. The study ran its PCR with 60 Vbeta and 13 Jbeta primers. Profiling relied on immunoSEQ multiplex PCR, and the TCRdb table lists in-frame clones only, not all of them. The sample holds around 100,000 clones; approximately 74% are singletons and the top ten take 1.5% to 2%. The germline CDR1 and CDR2 sequences are MDHEN and SYDVKM. V lost 6 bases and J 3 bases, leaving 12 bases between the germline ends. This CDR3 is built from 13 residues. The origin of this receptor is a woman aged 40 to 49 in good health and CMV-seronegative. Sequencing was carried out using PBMCs. This chain links TRBV28 with TRBJ2-7; D may be TRBD2 (6 bases). The chain's CDR3 is CASRKEGSYEQYF. The CDR3, as DNA: TGTGCCAGCAGAAAGGAGGGCAGCTACGAGCAGTACTTC.